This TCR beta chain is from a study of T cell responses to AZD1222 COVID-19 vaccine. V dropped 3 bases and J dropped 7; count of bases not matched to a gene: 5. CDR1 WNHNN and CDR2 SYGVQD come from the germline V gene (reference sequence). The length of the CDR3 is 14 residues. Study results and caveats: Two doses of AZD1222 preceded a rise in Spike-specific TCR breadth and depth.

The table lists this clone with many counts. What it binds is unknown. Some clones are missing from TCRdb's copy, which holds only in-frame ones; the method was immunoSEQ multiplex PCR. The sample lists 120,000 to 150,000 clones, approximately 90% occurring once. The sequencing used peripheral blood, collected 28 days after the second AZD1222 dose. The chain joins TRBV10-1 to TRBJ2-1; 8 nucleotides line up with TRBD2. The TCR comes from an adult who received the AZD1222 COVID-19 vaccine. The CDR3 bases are TGCGCCAGCAGTGAACGGGAGGGCGAAAATGAGCAGTTCTTC. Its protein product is CASSEREGENEQFF.